The source of this T cell receptor (beta chain) is a study of radiotherapy plus CTLA-4 blockade in lung cancer. Study details: Patients showed objective responses in 18% of cases, and disease control was achieved by less than 35%. Study-wide results and limits: How blood T cell clones changed early, along with interferon-beta, reportedly forecast response best. There was expansion of tumor-derived TCR clones in blood after radiotherapy plus ipilimumab.

Assay used: immunoSEQ multiplex PCR; TCRdb lists only in-frame clones, some missing. The sample lists some 120,000 clones, around 84% occurring once. Notes on this clone: Its antigen remains unknown.

V lost 4 bases, J lost 3 bases, and 13 bases lay in between. The CDR3 totals 14 residues. Per germline, CDR1 SGHRS and CDR2 YFSETQ. Lung cancer patients with chemo-refractory metastatic non-small-cell disease were given focal radiation plus CTLA-4 blockade with ipilimumab. Sequenced material: peripheral blood, taken from a patient treated with radiotherapy plus ipilimumab. J is TRBJ1-1 and V is TRBV5-1; a possible D gene is TRBD1 (5 bases). This TCR was sampled from a human donor with non-small cell lung cancer that progressed on radiotherapy plus ipilimumab. Some clones in this sample may be carry-over from other donors' samples. The CDR3 bases are TGCGCCAGCAGCCCTATGGGGGGGGACACTGAAGCTTTCTTT. As protein: CASSPMGGDTEAFF.